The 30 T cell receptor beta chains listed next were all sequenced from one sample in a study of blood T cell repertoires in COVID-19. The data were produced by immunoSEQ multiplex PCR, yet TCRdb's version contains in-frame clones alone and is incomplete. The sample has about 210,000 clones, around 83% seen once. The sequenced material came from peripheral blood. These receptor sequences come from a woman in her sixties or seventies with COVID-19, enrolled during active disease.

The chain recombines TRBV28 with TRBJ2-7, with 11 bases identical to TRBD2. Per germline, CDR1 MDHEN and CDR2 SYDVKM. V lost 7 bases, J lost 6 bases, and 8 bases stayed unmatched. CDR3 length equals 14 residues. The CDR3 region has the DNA TGTGCCAGCAAAAAGACTAGCGGGACCGTCGAGCAGTACTTC. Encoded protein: CASKKTSGTVEQYF.

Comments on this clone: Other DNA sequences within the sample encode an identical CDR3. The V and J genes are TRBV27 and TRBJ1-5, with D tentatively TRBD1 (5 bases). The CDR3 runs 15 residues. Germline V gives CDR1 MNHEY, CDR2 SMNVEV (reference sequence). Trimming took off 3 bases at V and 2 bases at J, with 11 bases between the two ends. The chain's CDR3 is CASSLSGTGNQPQHF. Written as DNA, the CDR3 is TGTGCCAGCAGTTTGTCCGGGACTGGCAATCAGCCCCAGCATTTT.

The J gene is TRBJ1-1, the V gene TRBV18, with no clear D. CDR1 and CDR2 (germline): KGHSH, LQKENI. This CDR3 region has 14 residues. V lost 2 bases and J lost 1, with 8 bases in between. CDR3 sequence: CASSPSDGNTEAFF. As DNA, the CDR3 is TGTGCCAGCTCACCAAGCGACGGGAACACTGAAGCTTTCTTT.

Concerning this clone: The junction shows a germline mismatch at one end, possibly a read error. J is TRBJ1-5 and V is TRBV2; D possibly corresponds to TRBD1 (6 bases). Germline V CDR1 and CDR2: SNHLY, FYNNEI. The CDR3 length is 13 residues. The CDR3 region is CASRPGANQPLHF. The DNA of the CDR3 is TGTGCCAGCAGGCCAGGGGCGAATCAGCCCCTGCATTTT. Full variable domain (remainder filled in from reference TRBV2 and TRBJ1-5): EPEVTQTPSHQVTQMGQEVILRCVPISNHLYFYWYRQILGQKVEFLVSFYNNEISEKSEIFDDQFSVERPDGSNFTLKIRSTKLEDSAMYFCASRPGANQPLHFGDGTRLSIL.

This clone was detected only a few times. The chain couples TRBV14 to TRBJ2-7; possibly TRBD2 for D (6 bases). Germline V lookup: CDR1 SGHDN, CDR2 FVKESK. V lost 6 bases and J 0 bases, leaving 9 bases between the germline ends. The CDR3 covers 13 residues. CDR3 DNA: TGTGCCAGCAGGGGAGGTTACTCCTACGAGCAGTACTTC. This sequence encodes CASRGGYSYEQYF.

The CDR3 reads CASSEARTDANSPLHF. CDR3 coding DNA: TGTGCCAGCAGTGAAGCCCGGACAGATGCTAATTCACCCCTCCACTTT. The chain combines TRBV2 with TRBJ1-6, with a tentative D call TRBD1 (6 bases). Germline V lookup: CDR1 SNHLY, CDR2 FYNNEI. Trimming removed 0 bases at V and 6 bases at J, with 12 bases between. The CDR3 length is 16 residues.

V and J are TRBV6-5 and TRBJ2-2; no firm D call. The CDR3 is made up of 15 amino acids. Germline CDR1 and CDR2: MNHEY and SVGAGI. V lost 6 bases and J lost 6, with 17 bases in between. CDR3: CASSPTYPVSGELFF. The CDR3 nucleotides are TGTGCCAGCAGCCCCACATACCCCGTCTCCGGGGAGCTGTTTTTT.

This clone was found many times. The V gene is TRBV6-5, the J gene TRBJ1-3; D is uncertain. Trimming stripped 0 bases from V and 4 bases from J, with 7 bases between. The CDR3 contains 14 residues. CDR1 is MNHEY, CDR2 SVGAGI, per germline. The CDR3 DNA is TGTGCCAGCAGTTACTCGAATCAGGGAAACACCATATATTTT. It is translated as CASSYSNQGNTIYF.

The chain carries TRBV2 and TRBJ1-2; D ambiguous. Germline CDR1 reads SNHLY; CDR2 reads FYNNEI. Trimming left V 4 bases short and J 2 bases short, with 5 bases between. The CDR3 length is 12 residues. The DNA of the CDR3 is TGTGCCAGCAGTGGGGCGAACTATGGCTACACCTTC. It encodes CASSGANYGYTF.

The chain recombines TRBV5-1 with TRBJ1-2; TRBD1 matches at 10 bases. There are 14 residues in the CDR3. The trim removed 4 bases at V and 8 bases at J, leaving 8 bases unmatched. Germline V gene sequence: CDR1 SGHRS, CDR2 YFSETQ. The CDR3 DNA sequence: TGCGCCAGCAGCCCGACAGGGGGCGTACGAGGCTACACCTTC. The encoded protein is CASSPTGGVRGYTF.

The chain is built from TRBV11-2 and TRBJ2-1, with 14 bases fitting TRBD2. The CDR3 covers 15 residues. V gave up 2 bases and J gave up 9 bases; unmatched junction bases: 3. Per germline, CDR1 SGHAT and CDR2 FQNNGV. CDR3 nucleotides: TGTGCCAGCAGCTTAAGGACTAGCGGGAGGTTTGAGCAGTTCTTC. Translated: CASSLRTSGRFEQFF.

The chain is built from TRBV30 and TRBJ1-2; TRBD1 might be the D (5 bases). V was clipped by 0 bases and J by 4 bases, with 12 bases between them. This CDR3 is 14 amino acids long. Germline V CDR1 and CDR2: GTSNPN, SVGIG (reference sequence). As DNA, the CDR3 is TGTGCCTGGAGTGTAGGGGTACGGACCTATGGCTACACCTTC. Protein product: CAWSVGVRTYGYTF.

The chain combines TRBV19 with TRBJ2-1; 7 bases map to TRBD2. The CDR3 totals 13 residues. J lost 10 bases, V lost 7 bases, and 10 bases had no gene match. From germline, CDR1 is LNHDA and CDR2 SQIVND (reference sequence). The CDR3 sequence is CASTGRPWGEQFF. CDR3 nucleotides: TGTGCCAGTACCGGGAGGCCCTGGGGGGAGCAGTTCTTC.

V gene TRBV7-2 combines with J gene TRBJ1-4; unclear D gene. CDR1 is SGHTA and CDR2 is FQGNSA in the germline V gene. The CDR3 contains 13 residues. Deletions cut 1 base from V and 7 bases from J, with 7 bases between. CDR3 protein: CASSLVRIEKLFF. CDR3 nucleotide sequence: TGTGCCAGCAGCTTAGTCAGAATTGAAAAACTGTTTTTT.

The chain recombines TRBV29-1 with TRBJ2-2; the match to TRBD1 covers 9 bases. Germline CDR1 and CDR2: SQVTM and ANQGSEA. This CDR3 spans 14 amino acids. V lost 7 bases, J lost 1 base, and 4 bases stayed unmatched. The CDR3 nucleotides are TGCAGCGCCCGGACAGGGGAGAACACCGGGGAGCTGTTTTTT. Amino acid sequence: CSARTGENTGELFF.

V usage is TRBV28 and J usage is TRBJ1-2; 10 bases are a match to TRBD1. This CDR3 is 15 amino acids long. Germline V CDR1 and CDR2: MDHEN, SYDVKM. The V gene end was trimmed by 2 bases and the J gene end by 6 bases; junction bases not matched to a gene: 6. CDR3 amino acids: CASSLVGQGNDGYTF. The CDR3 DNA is TGTGCCAGCAGTTTAGTGGGACAGGGGAACGATGGCTACACCTTC.

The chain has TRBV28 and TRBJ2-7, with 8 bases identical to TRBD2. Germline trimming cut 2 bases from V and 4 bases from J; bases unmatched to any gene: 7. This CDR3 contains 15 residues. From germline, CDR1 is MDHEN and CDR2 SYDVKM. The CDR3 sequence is CASSLGRSGGYEQYF. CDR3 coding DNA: TGTGCCAGCAGTTTAGGGCGGAGCGGGGGTTACGAGCAGTACTTC.

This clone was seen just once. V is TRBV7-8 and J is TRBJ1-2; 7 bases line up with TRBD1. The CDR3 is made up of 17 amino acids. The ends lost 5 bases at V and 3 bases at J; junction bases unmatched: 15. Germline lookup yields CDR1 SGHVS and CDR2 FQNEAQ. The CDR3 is CASSPRSRQGVDYGYTF. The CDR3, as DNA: TGTGCCAGCAGCCCTAGAAGTAGACAGGGAGTGGACTATGGCTACACCTTC.

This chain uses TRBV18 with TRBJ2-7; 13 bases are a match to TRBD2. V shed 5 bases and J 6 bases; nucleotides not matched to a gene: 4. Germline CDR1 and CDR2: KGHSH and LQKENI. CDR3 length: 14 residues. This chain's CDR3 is CASSGLAGAPEQYF. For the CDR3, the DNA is TGTGCCAGCTCAGGACTAGCGGGAGCCCCCGAGCAGTACTTC.

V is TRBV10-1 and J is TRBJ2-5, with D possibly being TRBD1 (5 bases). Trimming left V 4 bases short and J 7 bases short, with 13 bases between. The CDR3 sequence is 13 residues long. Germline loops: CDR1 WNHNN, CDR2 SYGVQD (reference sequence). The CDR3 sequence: CASSVAGSGTQYF. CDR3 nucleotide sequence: TGCGCCAGCAGTGTTGCAGGGTCGGGGACCCAGTACTTC.

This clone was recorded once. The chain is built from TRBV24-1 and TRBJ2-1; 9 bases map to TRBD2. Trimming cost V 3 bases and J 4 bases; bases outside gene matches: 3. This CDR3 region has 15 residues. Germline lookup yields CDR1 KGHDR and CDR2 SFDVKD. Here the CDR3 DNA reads TGTGCCACCAGTGATCCGGGACTAGCTTACAATGAGCAGTTCTTC. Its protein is CATSDPGLAYNEQFF.

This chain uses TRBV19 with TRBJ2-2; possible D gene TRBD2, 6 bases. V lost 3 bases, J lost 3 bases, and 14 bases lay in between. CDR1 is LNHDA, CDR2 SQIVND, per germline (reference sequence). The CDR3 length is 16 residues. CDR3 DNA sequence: TGTGCCAGTAGTATGAATCCGGGACTGGACACCGGGGAGCTGTTTTTT. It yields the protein CASSMNPGLDTGELFF. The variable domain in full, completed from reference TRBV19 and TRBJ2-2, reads DGGITQSPKYLFRKEGQNVTLSCEQNLNHDAMYWYRQDPGQGLRLIYYSQIVNDFQKGDIAEGYSVSREKKESFPLTVTSAQKNPTAFYLCASSMNPGLDTGELFFGEGSRLTVL.

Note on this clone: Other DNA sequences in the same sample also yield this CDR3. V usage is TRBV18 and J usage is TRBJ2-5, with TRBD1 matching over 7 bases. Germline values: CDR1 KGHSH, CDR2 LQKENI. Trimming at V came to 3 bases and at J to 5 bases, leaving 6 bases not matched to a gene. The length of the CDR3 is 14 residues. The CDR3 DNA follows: TGTGCCAGCTCACCCGGGGACAGAGGGGAGACCCAGTACTTC. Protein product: CASSPGDRGETQYF. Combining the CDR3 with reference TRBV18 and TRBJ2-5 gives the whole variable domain NAGVMQNPRHLVRRRGQEARLRCSPMKGHSHVYWYRQLPEEGLKFMVYLQKENIIDESGMPKERFSAEFPKEGPSILRIQQVVRGDSAAYFCASSPGDRGETQYFGPGTRLLVL.

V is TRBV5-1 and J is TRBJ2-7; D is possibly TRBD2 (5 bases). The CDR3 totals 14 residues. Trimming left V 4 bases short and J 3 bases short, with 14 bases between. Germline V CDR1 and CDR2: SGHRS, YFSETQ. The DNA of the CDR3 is TGCGCCAGCAGCCCCACCCCGGGAAGCTACGAGCAGTACTTC. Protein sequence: CASSPTPGSYEQYF.

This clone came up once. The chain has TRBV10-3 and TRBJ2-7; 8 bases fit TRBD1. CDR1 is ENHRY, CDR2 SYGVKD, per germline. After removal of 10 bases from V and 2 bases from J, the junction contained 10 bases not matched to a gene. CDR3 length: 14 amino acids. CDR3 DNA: TGTGCCACCCTCGGCGGACAGGGACCCTACGAGCAGTACTTC. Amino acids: CATLGGQGPYEQYF.

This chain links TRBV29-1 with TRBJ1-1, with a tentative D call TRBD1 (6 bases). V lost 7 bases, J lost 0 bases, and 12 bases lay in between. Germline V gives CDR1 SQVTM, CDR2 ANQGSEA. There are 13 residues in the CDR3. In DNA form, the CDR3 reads TGCAGCGGATCTCAGGGGTTGAACACTGAAGCTTTCTTT. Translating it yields CSGSQGLNTEAFF.

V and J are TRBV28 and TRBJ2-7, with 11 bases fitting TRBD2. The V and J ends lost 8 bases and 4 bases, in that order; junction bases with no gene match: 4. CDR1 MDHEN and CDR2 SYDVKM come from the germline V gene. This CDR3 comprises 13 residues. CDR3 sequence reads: CASGTSGRYEQYF. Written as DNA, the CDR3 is TGTGCCAGCGGGACTAGCGGTCGGTACGAGCAGTACTTC.

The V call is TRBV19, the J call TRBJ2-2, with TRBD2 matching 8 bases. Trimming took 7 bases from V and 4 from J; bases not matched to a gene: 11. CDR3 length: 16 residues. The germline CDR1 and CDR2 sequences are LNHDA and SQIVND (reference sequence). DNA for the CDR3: TGTGCCAGTATTAGCGGGGCTGCTAAGGGCACCGGGGAGCTGTTTTTT. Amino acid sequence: CASISGAAKGTGELFF.

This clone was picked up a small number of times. This CDR3 is CASSGQTSSYEQYF. In nucleotides, the CDR3 is TGTGCCAGCAGTGGACAGACAAGCTCCTACGAGCAGTACTTC. The rearrangement uses TRBV2 and TRBJ2-7; TRBD1 is a possible D gene (5 bases). The germline V gene encodes CDR1 SNHLY and CDR2 FYNNEI. CDR3 size: 14 residues. The V end was cut by 4 bases, the J end by 0 bases, with 10 bases between.

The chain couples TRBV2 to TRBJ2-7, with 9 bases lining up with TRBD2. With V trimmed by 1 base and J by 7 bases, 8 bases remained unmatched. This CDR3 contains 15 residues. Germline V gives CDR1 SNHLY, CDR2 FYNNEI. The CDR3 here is CASSEGAGGPREQYF. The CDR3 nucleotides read TGTGCCAGCAGTGAAGGGGCGGGAGGGCCTCGGGAGCAGTACTTC.